The 20 T cell receptor beta chains below all came from one sample that was sequenced in a study of T cells after yellow fever vaccination. From the 5' RACE reads, TCRdb called clonotypes with MiXCR, one entry per CDR3 protein. The sample comprises about 350,000 distinct CDR3 sequences, 4.1% of which are singletons, and around 23% rests with the top ten. The starting material was PBMCs, obtained 5 days after the yellow fever booster vaccination. Receptor source: a man between 18 and 35 years old who received the YFV17D yellow fever vaccine.

CDR3 in DNA: TGTGCCAGCAGCATCGGGTGGGAGACCGGGGAGCTGTTTTTT. As protein: CASSIGWETGELFF. V gene TRBV7-2 combines with J gene TRBJ2-2, with D maybe TRBD2 (5 bases). The CDR3 runs to 14 residues. Germline loops: CDR1 SGHTA, CDR2 FQGNSA. The V end lost 5 bases, the J end lost 5 bases, and 12 bases lay between the germline ends.

This clonotype was observed many times. This rearrangement joins TRBV9 to TRBJ2-3; maybe TRBD1 (6 bases). Germline loops: CDR1 SGDLS, CDR2 YYNGEE. This CDR3 has 14 amino acids. Trimming took off 4 bases at V and 2 bases at J, with 11 bases between the two ends. CDR3 region: CASSPHRATDTQYF. The DNA of the CDR3 is TGTGCCAGCAGCCCCCACAGGGCCACAGATACGCAGTATTTT. Full variable domain (remainder filled in from reference TRBV9 and TRBJ2-3): DSGVTQTPKHLITATGQRVTLRCSPRSGDLSVYWYQQSLDQGLQFLIQYYNGEERAKGNILERFSAQQFPDLHSELNLSSLELGDSALYFCASSPHRATDTQYFGPGTRLTVL.

This clonotype was seen many times. The chain employs TRBV7-6 and TRBJ2-7, with D possibly called TRBD1 or TRBD2 (7 bases each). V lost 4 bases, J lost 6 bases, and 25 bases lay in between. There are 17 residues in the CDR3. CDR1 is SGHVS and CDR2 is FNYEAQ in the germline V gene. CDR3 sequence reads: CASSSVGQGGVYGEQYF. CDR3 nucleotide sequence: TGTGCCAGCAGCTCCGTTGGTCAGGGGGGGGTCTATGGCGAGCAGTACTTC.

The table lists this clonotype with many counts. The chain has TRBV20-1 and TRBJ1-3, with 7 bases fitting TRBD1. Looked up from germline, CDR1 is DFQATT and CDR2 is SNEGSKA (reference sequence). Trimming cost V 5 bases and J 4 bases; bases outside gene matches: 8. The CDR3 consists of 14 residues. CDR3 sequence reads: CSAERTGQGNTIYF. The CDR3 nucleotides are TGCAGTGCTGAAAGGACAGGACAAGGAAACACCATATATTTT.

The genes are TRBV27 and TRBJ1-3; possibly TRBD1 for D (5 bases). V dropped 2 bases and J dropped 3 bases, with 8 bases sitting between them. Germline V CDR1 and CDR2: MNHEY, SMNVEV (reference sequence). CDR3 length: 14 residues. Here the CDR3 reads CASSLRGGGNTIYF. Here the CDR3 DNA reads TGTGCCAGCAGTTTAAGGGGAGGTGGAAACACCATATATTTT.

This clonotype turned up a few times. This chain connects TRBV5-1 to TRBJ1-1, with D tentatively TRBD1 (5 bases). Germline CDR1 SGHRS, CDR2 YFSETQ. V lost 5 bases, J lost 5 bases, and 16 bases lay in between. This CDR3 comprises 14 residues. CDR3 sequence reads: CASSKTERWTEAFF. CDR3 nucleotide sequence: TGCGCCAGCAGTAAGACAGAACGTTGGACTGAAGCTTTCTTT.

The genes are TRBV28 and TRBJ1-5; TRBD1 matches at 9 bases. V lost 6 bases, J lost 5 bases, and 8 bases stayed unmatched. The germline V gene has CDR1 MDHEN and CDR2 SYDVKM. The CDR3 is 15 amino acids. The CDR3 sequence is CASRNRDRDYQPQHF. The CDR3 DNA sequence: TGTGCCAGCAGGAACCGGGACAGGGATTATCAGCCCCAGCATTTT.

This clonotype was detected ten times or more. The chain uses TRBV3-1 and TRBJ1-1, with D possibly being TRBD1 (5 bases). This CDR3 region has 12 residues. Germline CDR1 and CDR2: LGHDT and YNNKEL (reference sequence). Trimming pared 4 bases from V and 11 bases from J, leaving 14 bases between. The CDR3 reads CASSPRGRRAFF. The CDR3 coding sequence is TGTGCCAGCAGCCCCCGGGGCAGGAGGGCTTTCTTT.

This clonotype has a count of ten or more. The chain uses TRBV7-2 and TRBJ2-1; weak D call: TRBD2 (5 bases). CDR1 is SGHTA and CDR2 is FQGNSA in the germline V gene. V lost 7 bases to trimming and J lost 9 bases, with 19 bases between them. The CDR3 contains 14 residues. The CDR3 protein is CASTHVPFEGEQFF. CDR3 sequence (DNA): TGTGCCAGCACCCACGTGCCCTTCGAGGGTGAGCAGTTCTTC. Full variable domain (rest looked up from reference TRBV7-2 and TRBJ2-1): GAGVSQSPSNKVTEKGKDVELRCDPISGHTALYWYRQSLGQGLEFLIYFQGNSAPDKSGLPSDRFSAERTGGSVSTLTIQRTQQEDSAVYLCASTHVPFEGEQFFGPGTRLTVL.

The chain couples TRBV2 to TRBJ2-3; possibly TRBD1 for D (6 bases). Germline loops: CDR1 SNHLY, CDR2 FYNNEI. V dropped 8 bases and J dropped 4 bases, with 22 bases sitting between them. There are 16 residues in the CDR3. The CDR3 DNA sequence: TGTGCCAGCCTCGCGGGTTGGAGAGGGGGTTCAGATACGCAGTATTTT. The encoded protein is CASLAGWRGGSDTQYF.

This sequence joins TRBV11-2 and TRBJ2-5, with a tentative D call TRBD2 (7 bases). The CDR3 spans 16 residues. V dropped 0 bases and J dropped 1 base, with 12 bases sitting between them. The V gene's germline CDR1 is SGHAT and CDR2 FQNNGV. The CDR3 DNA reads TGTGCCAGCAGCTTAGACCGGGGGGCCCCCCAAGAGACCCAGTACTTC. Its protein is CASSLDRGAPQETQYF.

This clonotype appeared many times. This sequence joins TRBV5-5 and TRBJ2-1, with TRBD2 as a possible D gene (7 bases). Germline values: CDR1 SGHKS, CDR2 YYEKEE (reference sequence). Trimming took off 2 bases at V and 4 bases at J, with 13 bases between the two ends. The CDR3 extends over 15 amino acids. The CDR3 sequence is CASSFVRGPYNEQFF. The CDR3 DNA follows: TGTGCCAGCAGCTTTGTGCGGGGGCCATACAATGAGCAGTTCTTC.

Ten or more counts support this clonotype. The genes are TRBV28 and TRBJ2-7; D unclear. V lost 4 bases and J lost 12, with 16 bases in between. The CDR3 spans 12 residues. Germline loops: CDR1 MDHEN, CDR2 SYDVKM. The CDR3 loop is CASSCRARSGYV. In DNA, the CDR3 is TGTGCCAGCAGTTGTCGGGCCCGGAGTGGGTACGTC.

This clonotype showed up just a few times. The chain joins TRBV20-1 to TRBJ1-5; weak D call: TRBD1 (5 bases). Germline CDR1 is DFQATT and CDR2 is SNEGSKA (reference sequence). V was trimmed by 5 bases and J by 3 bases, leaving 23 bases between them. This CDR3 comprises 17 residues. CDR3 sequence (DNA): TGCAGTGCTCCCTCATTGGGGGGTGGGGTATCCAATCAGCCCCAGCATTTT. Its protein is CSAPSLGGGVSNQPQHF.

This clonotype was counted between two and nine times. The gene calls are TRBV4-3 and TRBJ1-4; 8 nucleotides agree with TRBD1. The V gene's germline CDR1 is LGHNA and CDR2 YSLEER. The CDR3 spans 16 residues. The V and J ends lost 0 bases and 8 bases, in that order; junction bases with no gene match: 8. The CDR3 loop reads CASSQDPPGGNEKLFF. The CDR3 DNA is TGCGCCAGCAGCCAAGATCCGCCAGGGGGCAACGAAAAACTGTTTTTT.

This clonotype came up a few times. The chain couples TRBV7-3 to TRBJ1-2, with 7 bases aligning to TRBD1. Germline assignment: CDR1 SGHTA and CDR2 FQGTGA. The CDR3 is 13 residues long. V trimming: 5 bases; J trimming: 6 bases; junction bases outside the gene matches: 6. The CDR3 DNA follows: TGTGCCAGCAGCCCTACCGGGACAGATGGCTACACCTTC. It is translated as CASSPTGTDGYTF.

V and J are TRBV7-9 and TRBJ1-5; D not certain. The V and J ends lost 1 base and 7 bases respectively, with 8 bases between them. There are 13 residues in the CDR3. The germline CDR1 and CDR2 sequences are SEHNR and FQNEAQ (reference sequence). The CDR3 loop is CASSLDSGQPQHF. CDR3 in DNA: TGTGCCAGCAGCTTAGATTCGGGCCAGCCCCAGCATTTT.

The chain links TRBV20-1 to TRBJ1-6; D is undetermined. Germline assignment: CDR1 DFQATT and CDR2 SNEGSKA (reference sequence). V lost 3 bases to trimming and J lost 9 bases, with 15 bases between them. The CDR3 runs 14 residues. CDR3 DNA: TGCAGTGCTAGTGACGGCCCTATCAGTTCACCCCTCCACTTT. This encodes CSASDGPISSPLHF.

This clonotype has a handful of counts. The V and J genes are TRBV4-2 and TRBJ2-7; maybe TRBD2 (7 bases). Germline V gives CDR1 LGHNA, CDR2 YNFKEQ. V shed 0 bases and J shed 3 bases, with 21 bases lying between them. This CDR3 region has 18 residues. CDR3 coding DNA: TGTGCCAGCAGCCAAGATCTTCGGACGGGGGGCCAGTACTACGAGCAGTACTTC. This codes for CASSQDLRTGGQYYEQYF.

This clonotype has a handful of counts. This chain joins TRBV5-1 and TRBJ2-7, with D possibly being TRBD1 (6 bases). The germline V and J ends were trimmed by 5 bases and 3 bases, with 12 bases remaining between them. Germline CDR1 SGHRS, CDR2 YFSETQ. CDR3 length: 13 residues. The CDR3: CASSHQGRYEQYF. The CDR3 region has the DNA TGCGCCAGCAGTCACCAGGGGCGCTACGAGCAGTACTTC.